This T cell receptor (beta chain) was identified in a study of blood T cell repertoires in COVID-19. The assay was immunoSEQ multiplex PCR, and TCRdb's table has in-frame clones only and misses some. The sample contains approximately 53,000 clones, 90% of which appear only once. CDR1 is MNHEY and CDR2 is SVGEGT in the germline V gene. V was pared by 4 bases and J by 2 bases, with 4 bases of the junction left unmatched. The CDR3 contains 14 residues. The sequencing input was peripheral blood. The chain has TRBV6-2 or TRBV6-3 and TRBJ2-5, with 7 nucleotides matching TRBD2. This sequence originates from a woman aged 80 or over with acute or convalescent COVID-19. For the CDR3, the DNA is TGTGCCAGCAGTTTAGAGCGGGGTCAAGAGACCCAGTACTTC. Encoded protein: CASSLERGQETQYF.